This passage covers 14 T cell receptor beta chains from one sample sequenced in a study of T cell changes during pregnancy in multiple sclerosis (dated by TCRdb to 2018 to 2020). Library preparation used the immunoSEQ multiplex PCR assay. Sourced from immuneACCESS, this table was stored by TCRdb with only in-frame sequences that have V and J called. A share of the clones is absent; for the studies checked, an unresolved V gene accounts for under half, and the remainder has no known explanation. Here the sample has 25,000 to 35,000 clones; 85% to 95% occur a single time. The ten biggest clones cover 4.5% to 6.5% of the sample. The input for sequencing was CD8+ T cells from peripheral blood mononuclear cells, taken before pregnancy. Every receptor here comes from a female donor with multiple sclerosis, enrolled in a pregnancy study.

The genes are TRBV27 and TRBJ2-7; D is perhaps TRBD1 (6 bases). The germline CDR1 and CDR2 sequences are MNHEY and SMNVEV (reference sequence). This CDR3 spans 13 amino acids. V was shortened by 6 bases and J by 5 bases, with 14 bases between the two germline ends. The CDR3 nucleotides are TGTGCCAGCAGACTAATCGGACAGAACGAGCAGTACTTC. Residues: CASRLIGQNEQYF.

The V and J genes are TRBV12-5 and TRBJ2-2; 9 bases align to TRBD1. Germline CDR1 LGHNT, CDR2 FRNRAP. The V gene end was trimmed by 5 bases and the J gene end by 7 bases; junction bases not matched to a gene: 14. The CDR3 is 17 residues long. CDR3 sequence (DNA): TGTGCTAGTGGTCCCATCCGGACAGGGGTTTTTTTCGGGGAGCTGTTTTTT. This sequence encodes CASGPIRTGVFFGELFF.

CDR3 amino acids: CASSQLAGSYNEQFF. In DNA form, the CDR3 reads TGTGCCAGCAGCCAACTAGCGGGGTCCTACAATGAGCAGTTCTTC. The rearrangement uses TRBV4-2 and TRBJ2-1; TRBD2 matches 9 bases. V trimming: 2 bases; J trimming: 1 base; junction bases outside the gene matches: 0. This CDR3 region has 15 residues. CDR1 is LGHNA, CDR2 YNFKEQ, per germline.

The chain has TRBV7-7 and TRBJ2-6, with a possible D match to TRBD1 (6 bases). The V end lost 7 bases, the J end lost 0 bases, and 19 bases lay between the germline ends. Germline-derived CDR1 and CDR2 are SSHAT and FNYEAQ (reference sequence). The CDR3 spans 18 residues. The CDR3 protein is CASNPGAGAYSGANVLTF. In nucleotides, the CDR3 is TGTGCCAGCAACCCAGGGGCAGGGGCGTACTCTGGGGCCAACGTCCTGACTTTC.

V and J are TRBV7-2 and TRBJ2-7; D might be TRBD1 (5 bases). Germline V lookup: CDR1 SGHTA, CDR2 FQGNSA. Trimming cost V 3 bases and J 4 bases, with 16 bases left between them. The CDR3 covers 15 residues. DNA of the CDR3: TGTGCCAGCAGCTTTTTTCAGGGTCCATCGTACGAGCAGTACTTC. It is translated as CASSFFQGPSYEQYF.

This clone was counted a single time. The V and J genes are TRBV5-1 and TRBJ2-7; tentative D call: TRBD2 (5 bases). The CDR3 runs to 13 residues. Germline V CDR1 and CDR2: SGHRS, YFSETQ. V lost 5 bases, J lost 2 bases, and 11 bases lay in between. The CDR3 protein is CASRVPGTYEQYF. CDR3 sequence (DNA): TGCGCCAGCAGGGTGCCGGGAACCTACGAGCAGTACTTC.

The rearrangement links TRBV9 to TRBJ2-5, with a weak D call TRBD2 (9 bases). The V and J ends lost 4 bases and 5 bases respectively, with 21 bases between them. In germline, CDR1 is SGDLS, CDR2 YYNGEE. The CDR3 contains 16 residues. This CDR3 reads CASSPGGGGAMETQYF. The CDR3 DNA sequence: TGTGCCAGCAGCCCAGGGGGCGGGGGGGCCATGGAGACCCAGTACTTC.

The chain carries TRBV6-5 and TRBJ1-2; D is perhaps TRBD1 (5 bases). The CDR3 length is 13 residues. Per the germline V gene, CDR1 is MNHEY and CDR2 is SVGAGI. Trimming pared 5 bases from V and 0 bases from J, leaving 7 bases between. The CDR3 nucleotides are TGTGCCAGCAGTCCGACAGCTAACTATGGCTACACCTTC. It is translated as CASSPTANYGYTF.

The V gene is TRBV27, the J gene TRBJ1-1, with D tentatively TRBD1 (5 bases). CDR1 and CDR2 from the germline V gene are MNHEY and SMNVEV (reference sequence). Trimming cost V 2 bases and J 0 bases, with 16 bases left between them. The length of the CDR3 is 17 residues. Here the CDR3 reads CASSLRWAGYMNTEAFF. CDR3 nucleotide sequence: TGTGCCAGCAGTTTACGGTGGGCAGGGTACATGAACACTGAAGCTTTCTTT.

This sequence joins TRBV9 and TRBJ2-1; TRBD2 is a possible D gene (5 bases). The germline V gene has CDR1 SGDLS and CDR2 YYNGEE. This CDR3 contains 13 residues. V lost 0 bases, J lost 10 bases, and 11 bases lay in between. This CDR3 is CASSVGLASEQFF. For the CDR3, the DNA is TGTGCCAGCAGCGTAGGGCTAGCAAGCGAGCAGTTCTTC. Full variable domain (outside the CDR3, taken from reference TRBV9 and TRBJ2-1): DSGVTQTPKHLITATGQRVTLRCSPRSGDLSVYWYQQSLDQGLQFLIQYYNGEERAKGNILERFSAQQFPDLHSELNLSSLELGDSALYFCASSVGLASEQFFGPGTRLTVL.

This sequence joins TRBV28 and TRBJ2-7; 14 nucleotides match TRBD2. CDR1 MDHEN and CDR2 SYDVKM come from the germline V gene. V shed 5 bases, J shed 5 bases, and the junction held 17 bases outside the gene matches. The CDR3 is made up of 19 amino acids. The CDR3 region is CASSPTTSGRAWAADEQYF. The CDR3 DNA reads TGTGCCAGCAGTCCTACGACTAGCGGGAGGGCCTGGGCCGCGGACGAGCAGTACTTC. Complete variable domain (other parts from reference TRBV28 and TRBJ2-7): DVKVTQSSRYLVKRTGEKVFLECVQDMDHENMFWYRQDPGLGLRLIYFSYDVKMKEKGDIPEGYSVSREKKERFSLILESASTNQTSMYLCASSPTTSGRAWAADEQYFGPGTRLTVT.

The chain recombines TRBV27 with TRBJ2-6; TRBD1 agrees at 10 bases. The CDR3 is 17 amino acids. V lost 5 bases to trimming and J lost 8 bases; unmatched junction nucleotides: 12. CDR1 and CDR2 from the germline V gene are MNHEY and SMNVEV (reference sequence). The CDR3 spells CASSLRDRGHKTNVLTF. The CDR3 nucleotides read TGTGCCAGCAGTCTCCGGGACAGGGGCCACAAGACCAACGTCCTGACTTTC. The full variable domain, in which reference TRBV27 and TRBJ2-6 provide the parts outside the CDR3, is EAQVTQNPRYLITVTGKKLTVTCSQNMNHEYMSWYRQDPGLGLRQIYYSMNVEVTDKGDVPEGYKVSRKEKRNFPLILESPSPNQTSLYFCASSLRDRGHKTNVLTFGAGSRLTVL.

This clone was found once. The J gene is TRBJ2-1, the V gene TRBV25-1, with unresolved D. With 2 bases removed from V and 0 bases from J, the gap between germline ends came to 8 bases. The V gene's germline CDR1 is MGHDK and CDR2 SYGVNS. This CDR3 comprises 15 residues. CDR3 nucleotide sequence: TGTGCCAGCAGTGAAGTTCACAGCTCCTACAATGAGCAGTTCTTC. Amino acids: CASSEVHSSYNEQFF.

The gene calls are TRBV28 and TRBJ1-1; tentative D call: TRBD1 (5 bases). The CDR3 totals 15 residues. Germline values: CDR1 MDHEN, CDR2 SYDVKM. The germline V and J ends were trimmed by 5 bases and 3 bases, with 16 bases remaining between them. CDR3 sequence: CASSPVLRGYTEAFF. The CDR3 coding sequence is TGTGCCAGCAGTCCCGTTCTAAGGGGATACACTGAAGCTTTCTTT.